Below are 25 T cell receptor beta chains sequenced from a single sample in a study of shared clonotypes between healthy human individuals. Naive CD8 populations comprised CD45RO-negative cells positively selected for CCR7, excluding terminally differentiated effector memory CD45RA+ cells. Assay used: immunoSEQ multiplex PCR; TCRdb lists only in-frame clones, some missing. The sample contains 1.5 million to 2.5 million clones, about 95% of which appear only once. Sample: naive CD8+ T cells sorted from blood. These receptors were collected from a man between 18 and 35 years old in good health.

This clone was seen a few times. The same CDR3 can be traced to other DNA sequences in this sample. V is TRBV11-2 and J is TRBJ2-7; D remains ambiguous. This CDR3 has 12 residues. Looked up from germline, CDR1 is SGHAT and CDR2 is FQNNGV. V lost 3 bases to trimming and J lost 0 bases, with 3 bases between them. The CDR3 bases are TGTGCCAGCAGCTTCCCCTCCTACGAGCAGTACTTC. As protein: CASSFPSYEQYF.

The chain carries TRBV27 and TRBJ2-2; maybe TRBD1 (5 bases). This CDR3 has 17 amino acids. The V end lost 2 bases, the J end lost 2 bases, and 15 bases lay between the germline ends. Germline V CDR1 and CDR2: MNHEY, SMNVEV (reference sequence). CDR3 nucleotides: TGTGCCAGCAGTTTAGGGATGGGGCGGATCAACACCGGGGAGCTGTTTTTT. Its protein is CASSLGMGRINTGELFF.

The DNA for the CDR3 is TGTGCCAGCAGCCCCGGCGGACTATATGGCTACACCTTC. It translates to CASSPGGLYGYTF. The chain is built from TRBV7-9 and TRBJ1-2; D not certain. V shed 5 bases and J shed 5 bases, with 12 bases lying between them. The CDR3 sequence is 13 residues long. Germline lookup yields CDR1 SEHNR and CDR2 FQNEAQ (reference sequence).

The V call is TRBV7-9, the J call TRBJ2-4, with D perhaps given as TRBD1 or TRBD2 (5 bases each). V shed 5 bases and J shed 0 bases, with 17 bases lying between them. The length of the CDR3 is 17 residues. CDR1 SEHNR and CDR2 FQNEAQ come from the germline V gene (reference sequence). The CDR3 protein is CASSATGTLKAKNIQYF. CDR3 coding DNA: TGTGCCAGCAGCGCTACCGGGACCCTCAAAGCCAAAAACATTCAGTACTTC.

The V gene is TRBV4-2, the J gene TRBJ1-1; a weak D match, TRBD1 (5 bases). The CDR3 sequence is 16 residues long. V was shortened by 4 bases and J by 2 bases, with 17 bases between the two germline ends. The germline V gene encodes CDR1 LGHNA and CDR2 YNFKEQ. The DNA for the CDR3 is TGTGCCAGCAGCCCCCCGCGGACACTAGAAAACACTGAAGCTTTCTTT. Translated: CASSPPRTLENTEAFF.

J is TRBJ2-3 and V is TRBV27; 13 bases are a match to TRBD2. V gave up 2 bases and J gave up 4 bases; unmatched junction bases: 9. The CDR3 consists of 18 residues. Germline CDR1 reads MNHEY; CDR2 reads SMNVEV (reference sequence). The DNA for the CDR3 is TGTGCCAGCAGTTTACTAACTAGCGGGGGGGCCGGGGCAGATACGCAGTATTTT. As protein: CASSLLTSGGAGADTQYF.

The genes are TRBV7-9 and TRBJ2-3; 11 bases line up with TRBD2. Germline assignment: CDR1 SEHNR and CDR2 FQNEAQ (reference sequence). The CDR3 sequence is 17 residues long. V gave up 1 base and J gave up 3 bases; unmatched junction bases: 6. The chain's CDR3 is CASSLDPIAGGTDTQYF. The CDR3, as DNA: TGTGCCAGCAGCTTAGACCCTATAGCGGGAGGGACAGATACGCAGTATTTT.

This chain joins TRBV6-1 and TRBJ1-6; D remains unclear. Germline lookup yields CDR1 MNHNS and CDR2 SASEGT. V lost 2 bases, J lost 0 bases, and 11 bases lay in between. CDR3 length: 17 residues. CDR3 sequence (DNA): TGTGCCAGCAGTGAAAGGGAGCAGAGCTCCTATAATTCACCCCTCCACTTT. This encodes CASSEREQSSYNSPLHF.

The chain recombines TRBV5-4 with TRBJ2-1, with 7 bases matching TRBD2. V gave up 4 bases and J gave up 0 bases; unmatched junction bases: 7. The CDR3 sequence is 16 residues long. Per germline, CDR1 SGHNT and CDR2 YYREEE (reference sequence). CDR3 nucleotide sequence: TGTGCCAGCAGCGTCCCGGGAGGTAGCTCCTACAATGAGCAGTTCTTC. Its translation: CASSVPGGSSYNEQFF.

The gene calls are TRBV14 and TRBJ2-7; TRBD2 agrees at 9 bases. Germline V gene data show CDR1 as SGHDN and CDR2 as FVKESK. Losses at the gene ends were 4 bases for V and 5 bases for J; bases not matched to a gene: 12. This CDR3 has 16 residues. In DNA form, the CDR3 reads TGTGCCAGCAGCCCCCTCCGACCTAGCGGGGACAACGAGCAGTACTTC. This encodes CASSPLRPSGDNEQYF.

The V gene is TRBV6-5, the J gene TRBJ2-7; 10 nucleotides line up with TRBD1. The ends lost 1 base at V and 1 base at J; junction bases unmatched: 4. Germline V lookup: CDR1 MNHEY, CDR2 SVGAGI. This CDR3 has 16 amino acids. The CDR3 reads CASSYLGGQGSYEQYF. The CDR3 DNA sequence: TGTGCCAGCAGTTACTTGGGGGGACAGGGGTCCTACGAGCAGTACTTC.

About this clone: Other DNA sequences from this sample encode an identical CDR3 as well. The chain uses TRBV10-1 and TRBJ2-1, with TRBD1 identical over 7 bases. With V trimmed by 6 bases and J by 4 bases, 3 bases remained unmatched. This CDR3 region has 13 residues. CDR1 and CDR2 (germline): WNHNN, SYGVQD (reference sequence). The CDR3 bases are TGCGCCAGCAGCGAGGACAGGTACAATGAGCAGTTCTTC. This gives the protein CASSEDRYNEQFF.

This clone is a singleton in its sample. The chain couples TRBV29-1 to TRBJ1-2; tentative D call: TRBD1 (6 bases). V was clipped by 0 bases and J by 1 base, with 12 bases between them. The CDR3 has 15 amino acids. Germline CDR1 SQVTM, CDR2 ANQGSEA. The CDR3 DNA reads TGCAGCGTTGAAGAGGGAGGGGGGAGTAACTATGGCTACACCTTC. Protein product: CSVEEGGGSNYGYTF.

V gene TRBV10-3 combines with J gene TRBJ1-6; tentatively, D is TRBD1 (5 bases). CDR1 and CDR2 from the germline V gene are ENHRY and SYGVKD. Trimming pared 1 base from V and 0 bases from J, leaving 10 bases between. The CDR3 runs to 17 residues. CDR3 sequence reads: CAISEFGGSSYNSPLHF. CDR3 DNA sequence: TGTGCCATCAGTGAGTTCGGGGGGAGCTCCTATAATTCACCCCTCCACTTT.

This chain uses TRBV19 with TRBJ2-1; D gene unclear. Germline CDR1 reads LNHDA; CDR2 reads SQIVND (reference sequence). The CDR3 length is 12 residues. Trimming stripped 8 bases from V and 2 bases from J, with 7 bases between. CDR3 sequence (DNA): TGTGCCAGTGCAGAGCCCTACAATGAGCAGTTCTTC. Protein: CASAEPYNEQFF.

V is TRBV30 and J is TRBJ1-2, with unresolved D. The CDR3 loop spans 13 amino acids. In germline, CDR1 is GTSNPN, CDR2 SVGIG (reference sequence). The V and J ends lost 2 bases and 4 bases respectively, with 11 bases between them. For the CDR3, the DNA is TGTGCCTGGAGTCCCCAGGCCCTCTATGGCTACACCTTC. Its translation: CAWSPQALYGYTF.

This chain connects TRBV5-1 to TRBJ2-7; TRBD2 is a possible D gene (5 bases). Trimming left V 4 bases short and J 1 base short, with 15 bases between. CDR1 SGHRS and CDR2 YFSETQ come from the germline V gene. The CDR3 spans 15 residues. The CDR3 region is CASSRKADPSYEQYF. DNA of the CDR3: TGCGCCAGCAGCAGAAAAGCGGACCCATCCTACGAGCAGTACTTC. The variable domain in full, completed from reference TRBV5-1 and TRBJ2-7, reads KAGVTQTPRYLIKTRGQQVTLSCSPISGHRSVSWYQQTPGQGLQFLFEYFSETQRNKGNFPGRFSGRQFSNSRSEMNVSTLELGDSALYLCASSRKADPSYEQYFGPGTRLTVT.

This clone was counted once. DNA for the CDR3: TGCGCCAGCAGCTCGGACCTAAGCGGGGGACCCAGAAATGAGCAGTTCTTC. Its translation: CASSSDLSGGPRNEQFF. The rearrangement links TRBV5-1 to TRBJ2-1; TRBD2 agrees at 8 bases. CDR1 is SGHRS and CDR2 is YFSETQ in the germline V gene. This CDR3 spans 17 amino acids. Trimming cost V 3 bases and J 7 bases; bases outside gene matches: 15.

The chain has TRBV4-3 and TRBJ2-5, with unresolved D. This CDR3 comprises 16 residues. V shed 0 bases and J shed 1 base, with 12 bases lying between them. CDR1 is LGHNA, CDR2 YSLEER, per germline. The CDR3 sequence is CASSQEPGRLQETQYF. The CDR3 nucleotides are TGCGCCAGCAGCCAAGAGCCAGGACGTCTCCAAGAGACCCAGTACTTC.

To note about this clone: Other DNA variants within this sample encode the same CDR3. The rearrangement links TRBV6-5 to TRBJ2-7; D remains unclear. The CDR3 is 13 residues long. Trimming left V 2 bases short and J 1 base short, with 6 bases between. The V gene's germline CDR1 is MNHEY and CDR2 SVGAGI. CDR3 in amino acids: CASSYEGSYEQYF. Here the CDR3 DNA reads TGTGCCAGCAGTTACGAAGGGTCCTACGAGCAGTACTTC.

The chain is built from TRBV19 and TRBJ1-2; TRBD1 is a possible D gene (5 bases). From germline, CDR1 is LNHDA and CDR2 SQIVND (reference sequence). V lost 1 base, J lost 5 bases, and 14 bases lay in between. The CDR3 runs to 15 residues. The CDR3 DNA sequence: TGTGCCAGTAGTATAGCCCAGGGCGCCCTATATGGCTACACCTTC. The encoded protein is CASSIAQGALYGYTF.

The rearrangement joins TRBV29-1 to TRBJ2-3; D is unclear. The CDR3 loop spans 12 amino acids. Germline V gene sequence: CDR1 SQVTM, CDR2 ANQGSEA. The ends were cut back, 5 bases at V and 10 bases at J, with 16 bases in the middle. The CDR3: CSVPLPHGAQYF. CDR3 in DNA: TGCAGCGTTCCCCTTCCACATGGTGCGCAGTATTTT.

The rearrangement links TRBV9 to TRBJ2-7, with 11 bases identical to TRBD1. V shed 3 bases, J shed 5 bases, and the junction held 4 bases outside the gene matches. Germline V gene lookup returns CDR1 SGDLS and CDR2 YYNGEE. This CDR3 is 14 amino acids long. CDR3 residues: CASSGTGGADEQYF. DNA of the CDR3: TGTGCCAGCAGCGGGACAGGGGGCGCCGACGAGCAGTACTTC.

The J gene is TRBJ2-1, the V gene TRBV27; 7 nucleotides match TRBD2. Germline trimming cut 2 bases from V and 3 bases from J; bases unmatched to any gene: 4. Germline assignment: CDR1 MNHEY and CDR2 SMNVEV (reference sequence). This CDR3 has 15 amino acids. Here the CDR3 reads CASSLIAGDYNEQFF. For the CDR3, the DNA is TGTGCCAGCAGTTTAATAGCGGGCGACTACAATGAGCAGTTCTTC.

The rearrangement joins TRBV11-3 to TRBJ2-3; 13 nucleotides line up with TRBD2. J lost 2 bases, V lost 5 bases, and 4 bases had no gene match. This CDR3 is 16 amino acids long. CDR1 is SGHNT, CDR2 YENEEA, per germline. This chain's CDR3 is CASSPGTSGITDTQYF. The CDR3 coding sequence is TGTGCCAGCAGCCCCGGGACTAGCGGGATCACAGATACGCAGTATTTT.